The T cell receptor beta chain described here comes from a study of shared clonotypes between healthy human individuals. In the study overall: Serving as donors were a couple of women and three men, whose ages spanned 18 to 49.

With V trimmed by 4 bases and J by 5 bases, 5 bases remained unmatched. Germline values: CDR1 MGHRA, CDR2 YSYEKL. The CDR3 has 15 amino acids. Replicate PCRs for unsorted PBMC used roughly 300 ng DNA (approximately 31,000 T cell genomes). The data were produced by immunoSEQ multiplex PCR, yet TCRdb's version contains in-frame clones alone and is incomplete. Of about 560,000 clones in the sample, roughly four fifths are singletons; the top ten hold approximately 12%. Sequencing input: PBMCs. This sequence was found in a middle-aged woman in good health. Some clones in this sample may be carry-over from other donors' samples. The chain joins TRBV4-1 to TRBJ2-1; 10 nucleotides match TRBD2. The CDR3 coding sequence is TGCGCCAGCAGCCCGACTAGCGGGCGAGACAATGAGCAGTTCTTC. This gives the protein CASSPTSGRDNEQFF.